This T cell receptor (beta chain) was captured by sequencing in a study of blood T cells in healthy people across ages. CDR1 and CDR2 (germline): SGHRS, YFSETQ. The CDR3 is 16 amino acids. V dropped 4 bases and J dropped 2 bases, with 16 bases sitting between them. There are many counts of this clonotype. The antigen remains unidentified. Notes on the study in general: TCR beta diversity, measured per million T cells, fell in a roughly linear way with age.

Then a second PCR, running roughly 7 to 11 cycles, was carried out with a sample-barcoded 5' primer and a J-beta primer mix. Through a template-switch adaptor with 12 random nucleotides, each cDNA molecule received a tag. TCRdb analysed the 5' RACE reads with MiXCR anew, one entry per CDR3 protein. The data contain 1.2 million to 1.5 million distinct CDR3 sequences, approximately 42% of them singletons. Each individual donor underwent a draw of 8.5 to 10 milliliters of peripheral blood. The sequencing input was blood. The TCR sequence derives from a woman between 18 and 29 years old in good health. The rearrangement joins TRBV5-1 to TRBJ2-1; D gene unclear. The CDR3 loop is CASSAGPRPPYNEQFF. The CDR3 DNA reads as TGCGCCAGCAGCGCCGGACCTCGACCCCCCTACAATGAGCAGTTCTTC.